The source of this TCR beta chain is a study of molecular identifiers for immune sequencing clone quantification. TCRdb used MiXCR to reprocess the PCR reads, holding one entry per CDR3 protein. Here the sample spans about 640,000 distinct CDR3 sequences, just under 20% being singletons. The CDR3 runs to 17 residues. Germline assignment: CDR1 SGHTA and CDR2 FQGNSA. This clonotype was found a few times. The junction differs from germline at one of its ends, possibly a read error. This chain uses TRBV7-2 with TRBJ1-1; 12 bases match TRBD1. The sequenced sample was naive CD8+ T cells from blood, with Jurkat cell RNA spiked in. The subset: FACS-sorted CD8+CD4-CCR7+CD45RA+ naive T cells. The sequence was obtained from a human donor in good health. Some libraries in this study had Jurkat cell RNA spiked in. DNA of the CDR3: TGTGCCAGCAGCAAGACCGGGACAGGGGGCATGGGCACTGAAGCTTCCTTT. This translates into CASSKTGTGGMGTEASF.